These T cell receptor beta chains were read from a single sample in a study of shared clonotypes between healthy human individuals. The protocol was immunoSEQ multiplex PCR, while the TCRdb copy is restricted to in-frame clones and leaves out a portion. The sample has about 2.1 million clones, 85% to 95% seen once; the top ten hold approximately 1.7%. Source material: naive CD8+ T cells from PBMCs. The receptors stem from a man younger than 35 in good health. Some clones in this sample may be carry-over from other donors' samples. CDR3s include the opening cysteine and the closing phenylalanine or tryptophan. Fields, in order: D gene, V gene, J gene, clone size, CDR3 DNA, CDR3 protein. A D gene is named only where the DNA matches it firmly. Some rows mark clone size as missing; the rest say once, few, many or name a class of expanded clone.

>.|TRBV19|TRBJ1-1|.
TGTGCCAGTAGAGGTCTATCGAACACTGAAGCTTTCTTT
CASRGLSNTEAFF
>.|TRBV5-4|TRBJ2-1|.
TGTGCCAGCAGCTTAGGCGGGGAGAATATTTATGAGCAGTTCTTC
CASSLGGENIYEQFF
>.|TRBV27|TRBJ2-1|.
TGTGCCAGCAGTCCGGACTCAATTTTCTACAATGAGCAGTTCTTC
CASSPDSIFYNEQFF
>.|TRBV30|TRBJ2-7|.
TGTGCCTGGAGTGTAATACGGGGAGCCGAGCAGTACTTC
CAWSVIRGAEQYF
>.|TRBV6-6|TRBJ2-5|.
TGTGCCAGCAGTTACGGCGGGCGCGGCGTTGGGAAGACCCAGTACTTC
CASSYGGRGVGKTQYF
>.|TRBV2|TRBJ1-1|.
TGTGCCAGCAGTGACAGGTCGAACACTGAAGCTTTCTTT
CASSDRSNTEAFF
>.|TRBV27|TRBJ2-3|once
TGTGCCAGCAGTTCCGGGGATTTTAGCACAGATACGCAGTATTTT
CASSSGDFSTDTQYF
>TRBD1|TRBV28|TRBJ1-2|.
TGTGCCAGCAGCACGGGACAGGGGACCTCGGACTATGGCTACACCTTC
CASSTGQGTSDYGYTF
>TRBD1|TRBV28|TRBJ1-5|.
TGTGCCAGCAGTTTAGGGACAGGGTATCAGCCCCAGCATTTT
CASSLGTGYQPQHF
>.|TRBV5-8|TRBJ1-2|.
TGTGCCAGCAGCTTGTCCCTACGCGACTCCCGGGGCTACACCTTC
CASSLSLRDSRGYTF
>.|TRBV7-9|TRBJ1-2|.
TGTGCCAGCAACTGGGACCACCTCGAGCCCTATGGCTACACCTTC
CASNWDHLEPYGYTF
>.|TRBV7-9|TRBJ1-2|.
TGTGCCAGCAGCTTTCAAATCCTTTCCCTTGGCTACACCTTC
CASSFQILSLGYTF
>.|TRBV14|TRBJ1-1|.
TGTGCCAGCAGCCAAGATCTCATGAACACTGAAGCTTTCTTT
CASSQDLMNTEAFF
>.|TRBV28|TRBJ1-5|.
TGTGCCAGCAGGGGGGGGAGGGAGTGGACCAATCAGCCCCAGCATTTT
CASRGGREWTNQPQHF
>.|TRBV28|TRBJ2-3|.
TGTGCCAGCAGTTTATCGCGGTCCACAGATACGCAGTATTTT
CASSLSRSTDTQYF